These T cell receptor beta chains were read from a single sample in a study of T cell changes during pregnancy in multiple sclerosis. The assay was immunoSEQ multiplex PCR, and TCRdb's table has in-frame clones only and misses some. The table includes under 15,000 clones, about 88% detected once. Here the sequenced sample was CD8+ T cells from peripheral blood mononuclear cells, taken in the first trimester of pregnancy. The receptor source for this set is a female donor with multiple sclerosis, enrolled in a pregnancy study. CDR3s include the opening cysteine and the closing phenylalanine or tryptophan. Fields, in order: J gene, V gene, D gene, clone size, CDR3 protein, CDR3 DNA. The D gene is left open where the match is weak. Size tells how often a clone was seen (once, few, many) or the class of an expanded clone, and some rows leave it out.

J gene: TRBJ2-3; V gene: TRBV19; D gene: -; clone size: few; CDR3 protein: CASSGGGAAADTQYF; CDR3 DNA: TGTGCCAGTAGCGGAGGGGGGGCCGCGGCAGATACGCAGTATTTT
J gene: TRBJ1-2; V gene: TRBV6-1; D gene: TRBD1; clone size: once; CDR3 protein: CASSEETGGSYGYTF; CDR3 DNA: TGTGCCAGCAGTGAAGAGACAGGGGGCAGCTATGGCTACACCTTC
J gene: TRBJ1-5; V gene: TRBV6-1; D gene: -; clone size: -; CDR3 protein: CASSEAYSNQPQHF; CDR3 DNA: TGTGCCAGCAGTGAAGCTTATAGCAATCAGCCCCAGCATTTT
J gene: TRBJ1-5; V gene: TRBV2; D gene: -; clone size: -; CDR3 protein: CASGEGHQPQHF; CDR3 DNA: TGTGCCAGCGGGGAGGGTCATCAGCCCCAGCATTTT
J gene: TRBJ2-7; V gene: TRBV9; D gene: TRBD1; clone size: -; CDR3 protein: CASSVGGQAPYEQYF; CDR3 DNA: TGTGCCAGCAGCGTAGGGGGACAGGCCCCCTACGAGCAGTACTTC
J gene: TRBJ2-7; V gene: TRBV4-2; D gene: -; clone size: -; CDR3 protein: CASSQEEGSSYEQYF; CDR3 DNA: TGTGCCAGCAGCCAAGAAGAGGGTTCCTCCTACGAGCAGTACTTC
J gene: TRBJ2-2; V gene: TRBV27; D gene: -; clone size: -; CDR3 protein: CASSFGPGGGELFF; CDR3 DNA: TGTGCCAGCAGTTTCGGGCCCGGAGGAGGGGAGCTGTTTTTT
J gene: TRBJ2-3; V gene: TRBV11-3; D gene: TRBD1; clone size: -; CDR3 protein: CASSLDRATDTQYF; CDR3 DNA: TGTGCCAGCAGCTTGGACAGGGCCACAGATACGCAGTATTTT
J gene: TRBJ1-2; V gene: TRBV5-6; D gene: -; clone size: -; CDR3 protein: CASSLVDTNYGYTF; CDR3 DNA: TGTGCCAGCAGCTTGGTGGACACCAACTATGGCTACACCTTC
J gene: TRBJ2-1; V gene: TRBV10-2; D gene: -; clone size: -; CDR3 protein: CASFLAGAQDEQFF; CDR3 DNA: TGCGCCAGCTTCCTCGCGGGGGCCCAGGATGAGCAGTTCTTC
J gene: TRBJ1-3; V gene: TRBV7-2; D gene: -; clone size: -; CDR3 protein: CASSLDPIGLPLRNTIYF; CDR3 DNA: TGTGCCAGCAGCTTAGACCCTATTGGACTCCCTCTTAGAAACACCATATATTTT
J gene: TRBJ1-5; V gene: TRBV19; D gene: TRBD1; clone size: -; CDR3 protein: CARGDRDNSNQPQHF; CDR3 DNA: TGTGCCAGGGGGGACAGGGACAATAGCAATCAGCCCCAGCATTTT
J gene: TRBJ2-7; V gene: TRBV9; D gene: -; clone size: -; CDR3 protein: CASSEGGTSYEQYF; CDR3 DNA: TGTGCCAGCAGCGAGGGGGGGACCTCCTACGAGCAGTACTTC
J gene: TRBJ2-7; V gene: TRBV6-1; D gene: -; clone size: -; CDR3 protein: CASSENESGGYEQYF; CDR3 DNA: TGTGCCAGCAGTGAAAATGAGAGCGGAGGCTACGAGCAGTACTTC
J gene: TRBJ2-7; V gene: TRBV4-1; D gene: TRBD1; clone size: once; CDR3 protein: CASSYDRGQWEQYF; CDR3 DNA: TGCGCCAGCAGTTACGACAGGGGGCAATGGGAGCAGTACTTC
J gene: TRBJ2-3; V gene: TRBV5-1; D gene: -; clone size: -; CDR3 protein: CASSFSHRVPSTDTQYF; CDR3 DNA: TGCGCCAGCAGCTTCTCACACAGGGTCCCTAGCACAGATACGCAGTATTTT
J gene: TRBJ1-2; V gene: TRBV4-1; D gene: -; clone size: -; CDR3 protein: CASSYGEVANYGYTF; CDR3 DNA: TGCGCCAGCAGCTATGGGGAGGTTGCTAACTATGGCTACACCTTC
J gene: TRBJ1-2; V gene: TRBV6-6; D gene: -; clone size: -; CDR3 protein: CASSYSARLDGYTF; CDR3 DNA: TGTGCCAGCAGTTACTCCGCCAGGTTAGATGGCTACACCTTC
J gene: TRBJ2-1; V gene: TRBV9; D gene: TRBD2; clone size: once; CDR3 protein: CASSVGWASGGVPSYNEQFF; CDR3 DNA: TGTGCCAGCAGCGTAGGATGGGCTAGCGGGGGGGTACCCTCCTACAATGAGCAGTTCTTC
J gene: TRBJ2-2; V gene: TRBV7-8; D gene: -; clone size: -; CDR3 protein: CASSYWRGGNTGELFF; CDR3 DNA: TGTGCCAGCAGCTACTGGAGGGGAGGGAACACCGGGGAGCTGTTTTTT
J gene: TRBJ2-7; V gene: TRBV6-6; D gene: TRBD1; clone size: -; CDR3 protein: CASSYQGASGQYF; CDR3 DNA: TGTGCCAGCAGTTACCAGGGGGCTTCTGGGCAGTACTTC
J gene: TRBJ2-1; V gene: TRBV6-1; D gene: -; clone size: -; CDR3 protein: CASSEAGEGGEQFF; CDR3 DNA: TGTGCCAGCAGTGAAGCGGGGGAGGGGGGTGAGCAGTTCTTC
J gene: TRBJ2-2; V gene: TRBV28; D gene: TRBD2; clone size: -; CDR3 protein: CASSSHGLAGGANTGELFF; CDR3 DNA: TGTGCCAGCAGTTCACACGGACTAGCGGGGGGCGCGAACACCGGGGAGCTGTTTTTT
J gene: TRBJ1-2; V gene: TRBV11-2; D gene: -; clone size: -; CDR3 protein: CASSFLSDRLSYTF; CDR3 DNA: TGTGCCAGCAGCTTTCTGAGCGACAGGTTGAGCTACACCTTC
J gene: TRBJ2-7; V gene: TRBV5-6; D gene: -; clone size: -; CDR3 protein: CASSLGQAWAYEQYF; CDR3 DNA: TGTGCCAGCAGCTTGGGACAGGCTTGGGCCTACGAGCAGTACTTC
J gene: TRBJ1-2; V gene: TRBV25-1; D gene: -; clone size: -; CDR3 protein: CASSGGYGYTF; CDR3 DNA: TGTGCCAGCAGTGGAGGCTATGGCTACACCTTC
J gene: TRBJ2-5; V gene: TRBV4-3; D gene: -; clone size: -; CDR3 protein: CASSQDQADWGVETQYF; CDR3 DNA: TGCGCCAGCAGCCAAGATCAGGCGGATTGGGGAGTGGAGACCCAGTACTTC
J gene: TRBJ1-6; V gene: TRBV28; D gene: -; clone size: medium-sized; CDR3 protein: CASSLAGRGLNSPLHF; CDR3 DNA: TGTGCCAGCAGTTTGGCCGGGAGGGGCCTCAATTCACCCCTCCACTTT
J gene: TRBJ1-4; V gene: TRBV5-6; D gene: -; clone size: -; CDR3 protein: CASSLRGEKLFF; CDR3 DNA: TGTGCCAGCAGCTTGCGGGGGGAAAAACTGTTTTTT
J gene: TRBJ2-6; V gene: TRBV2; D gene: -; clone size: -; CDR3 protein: CASSDSVLTF; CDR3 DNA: TGTGCCAGCAGTGACAGCGTCCTGACTTTC
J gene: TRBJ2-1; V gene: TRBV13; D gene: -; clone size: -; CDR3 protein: CASRPGNLDEQFF; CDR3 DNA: TGTGCCAGCAGACCGGGGAACCTGGATGAGCAGTTCTTC
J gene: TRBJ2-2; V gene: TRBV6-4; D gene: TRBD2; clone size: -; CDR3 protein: CASSDSGTSDTGELFF; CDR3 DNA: TGTGCCAGCAGTGACTCGGGGACTAGCGACACCGGGGAGCTGTTTTTT
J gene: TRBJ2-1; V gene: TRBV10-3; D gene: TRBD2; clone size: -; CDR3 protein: CAIGGGGNEQFF; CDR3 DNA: TGTGCCATCGGTGGCGGGGGTAATGAGCAGTTCTTC
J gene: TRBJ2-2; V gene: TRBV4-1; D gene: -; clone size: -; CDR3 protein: CASRDRMNTGELFF; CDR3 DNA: TGCGCCAGCAGGGACAGAATGAACACCGGGGAGCTGTTTTTT
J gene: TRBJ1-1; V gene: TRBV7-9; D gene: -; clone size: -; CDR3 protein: CASSPLLEGTEAFF; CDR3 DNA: TGTGCCAGCAGCCCCCTTTTAGAGGGCACTGAAGCTTTCTTT
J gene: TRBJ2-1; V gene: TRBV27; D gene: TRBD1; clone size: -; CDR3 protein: CASSFIRGQGPSEQFF; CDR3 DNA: TGTGCCAGCAGTTTTATTAGGGGACAGGGTCCCAGTGAGCAGTTCTTC
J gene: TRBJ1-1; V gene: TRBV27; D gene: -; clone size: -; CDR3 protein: CASSPVGTRAEAFF; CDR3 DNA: TGTGCCAGCAGTCCTGTTGGGACAAGGGCTGAAGCTTTCTTT
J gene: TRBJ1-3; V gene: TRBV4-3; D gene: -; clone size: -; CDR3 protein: CASSQDWQLNTIYF; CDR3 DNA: TGCGCCAGCAGCCAAGATTGGCAGTTAAACACCATATATTTT
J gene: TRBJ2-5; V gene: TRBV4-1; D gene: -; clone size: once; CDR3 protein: CASGHTWGEETQYF; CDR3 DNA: TGCGCCAGTGGACACACGTGGGGGGAAGAGACCCAGTACTTC
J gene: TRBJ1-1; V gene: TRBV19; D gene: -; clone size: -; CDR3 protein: CASSTRANLNTEAFF; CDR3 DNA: TGTGCCAGTAGTACGCGGGCCAATTTGAACACTGAAGCTTTCTTT